The 17 T cell receptor beta chains below were found in one sample sequenced in a study of radiotherapy plus CTLA-4 blockade in lung cancer (dated by TCRdb to 2016 to 2019). The library was produced with the immunoSEQ multiplex PCR assay. The immuneACCESS repertoire file appears here via TCRdb, limited to in-frame rearrangements. These files lack a portion of the clones; in checked studies, under half of the deficit traces to unresolved V genes, and the cause of the others is not known. Here the sample has over 75,000 clones; 83% occur a single time. 0.82% of the sample is taken by the ten largest. The sample here was peripheral blood, taken from a patient treated with radiotherapy plus ipilimumab. The source is a human donor with non-small cell lung cancer who had stable disease on radiotherapy plus ipilimumab.

The chain has TRBV6-6 and TRBJ1-1; D is uncertain. The CDR3 has 13 amino acids. V was trimmed by 2 bases and J by 6 bases, leaving 10 bases between them. CDR1 and CDR2 (germline): MNHNY, SVGAGI (reference sequence). The CDR3 loop reads CASSYPSSPEAFF. The DNA of the CDR3 is TGTGCCAGCAGTTACCCGAGTTCGCCTGAAGCTTTCTTT.

This clone was counted only a few times. V is TRBV30 and J is TRBJ1-1; D uncertain. V was pared by 0 bases and J by 0 bases, with 20 bases between. Germline-derived CDR1 and CDR2 are GTSNPN and SVGIG (reference sequence). The CDR3 covers 18 residues. The DNA for the CDR3 is TGTGCCTGGAGTGTAAATGCCTTCGGCAGCGTTATGAACACTGAAGCTTTCTTT. The encoded protein is CAWSVNAFGSVMNTEAFF.

The chain uses TRBV7-6 and TRBJ2-1, with 8 positions matching TRBD2. The CDR3 extends over 15 amino acids. In germline, CDR1 is SGHVS, CDR2 FNYEAQ. The V and J ends lost 5 bases and 2 bases, in that order; junction bases with no gene match: 5. The CDR3 DNA follows: TGTGCCAGCAGCAAAAGCGGGGGTCCCTACAATGAGCAGTTCTTC. Its translation is CASSKSGGPYNEQFF.

The chain recombines TRBV15 with TRBJ1-5; 12 bases align to TRBD1. V lost 0 bases to trimming and J lost 9 bases; unmatched junction nucleotides: 3. The germline CDR1 and CDR2 sequences are LNHNV and YYDKDF (reference sequence). The CDR3 is 15 amino acids. The CDR3 region has the DNA TGTGCCACCAGCAGAGATGGGACAGGGGGCGCGCCCCAGCATTTT. Residues: CATSRDGTGGAPQHF.

This clone was observed a few times. The J gene is TRBJ1-2, the V gene TRBV6-6, with D hard to call. This CDR3 is built from 14 residues. Germline-derived CDR1 and CDR2 are MNHNY and SVGAGI (reference sequence). Deletions cut 2 bases from V and 0 bases from J, with 7 bases between. The CDR3 reads CASSYRATNYGYTF. CDR3 in DNA: TGTGCCAGCAGTTACAGGGCAACTAACTATGGCTACACCTTC.

The chain combines TRBV7-2 with TRBJ2-5; the match to TRBD2 covers 8 bases. With V trimmed by 3 bases and J by 1 base, 4 bases remained unmatched. From germline, CDR1 is SGHTA and CDR2 FQGNSA. This CDR3 has 15 residues. Here the CDR3 DNA reads TGTGCCAGCAGCTTGGGGACTAGAGTCCAAGAGACCCAGTACTTC. Its translation: CASSLGTRVQETQYF.

The rearrangement joins TRBV27 to TRBJ1-5; tentative D call: TRBD1 (5 bases). The germline CDR1 and CDR2 sequences are MNHEY and SMNVEV (reference sequence). V was trimmed by 3 bases and J by 5 bases, leaving 11 bases between them. The CDR3 is 14 residues long. CDR3 DNA sequence: TGTGCCAGCAGTTTCGGGGGGGTCCATCAGCCCCAGCATTTT. Translating gives CASSFGGVHQPQHF.

This clone was observed a few times. The chain combines TRBV9 with TRBJ1-6; 7 positions match TRBD1. V was pared by 5 bases and J by 9 bases, with 14 bases of the junction left unmatched. CDR1 is SGDLS and CDR2 is YYNGEE in the germline V gene. This CDR3 region has 16 residues. CDR3 bases: TGTGCCAGCAGTCGTAGCCCGGGACAGAAGGGTTCACCCCTCCACTTT. This gives the protein CASSRSPGQKGSPLHF.

The V call is TRBV19, the J call TRBJ2-7; TRBD1 matches at 9 bases. This CDR3 contains 15 residues. The V and J ends lost 7 bases and 0 bases, in that order; junction bases with no gene match: 7. Germline V gene sequence: CDR1 LNHDA, CDR2 SQIVND (reference sequence). DNA of the CDR3: TGTGCCAGTACGGGACAGGGCGCCAGCTCCTACGAGCAGTACTTC. Residues: CASTGQGASSYEQYF.

J is TRBJ2-2 and V is TRBV12-5; 7 bases align to TRBD1. V dropped 6 bases and J dropped 3; count of bases not matched to a gene: 7. The CDR3 is 15 residues long. Germline values: CDR1 LGHNT, CDR2 FRNRAP. CDR3 residues: CASGPTGPHTGELFF. The CDR3 region has the DNA TGTGCTAGTGGACCGACAGGGCCCCACACCGGGGAGCTGTTTTTT.

This clone appeared a few times. The chain couples TRBV18 to TRBJ2-4; TRBD2 aligns across 11 bases. The CDR3 consists of 19 residues. CDR1 is KGHSH and CDR2 is LQKENI in the germline V gene. Losses at the gene ends were 3 bases for V and 0 bases for J; bases not matched to a gene: 10. CDR3 DNA: TGTGCCAGCTCACCGACGCTAGCGGGGGGTCTATTAGCCAAAAACATTCAGTACTTC. Protein: CASSPTLAGGLLAKNIQYF.

In DNA, the CDR3 is TGTGCCAGCACCCGGACAGCCTACTACGAGCAGTACTTC. This sequence encodes CASTRTAYYEQYF. The rearrangement links TRBV6-1 to TRBJ2-7, with D perhaps matching TRBD1 (6 bases). This CDR3 region has 13 residues. V lost 7 bases and J lost 3, with 13 bases in between. Germline CDR1 is MNHNS and CDR2 is SASEGT.

The chain carries TRBV18 and TRBJ1-6, with TRBD1 as a possible D gene (5 bases). CDR3 length: 15 amino acids. The germline CDR1 and CDR2 sequences are KGHSH and LQKENI. The V end was cut by 2 bases, the J end by 6 bases, with 11 bases between. CDR3 bases: TGTGCCAGCTCACCATCCGGGGGGTCTAATTCACCCCTCCACTTT. Translated, it gives CASSPSGGSNSPLHF.

A few counts support this clone. The chain uses TRBV13 and TRBJ2-2; D is ambiguous. V dropped 3 bases and J dropped 5 bases, with 4 bases sitting between them. Germline V gene data show CDR1 as PRHDT and CDR2 as FYEKMQ (reference sequence). The CDR3 has 12 amino acids. CDR3 DNA: TGTGCCAGCAGCTTCCGGACCGGGGAGCTGTTTTTT. It translates to CASSFRTGELFF. The full variable domain, with the rest looked up from reference TRBV13 and TRBJ2-2, is AAGVIQSPRHLIKEKRETATLKCYPIPRHDTVYWYQQGPGQDPQFLISFYEKMQSDKGSIPDRFSAQQFSDYHSELNMSSLELGDSALYFCASSFRTGELFFGEGSRLTVL.

The gene calls are TRBV7-9 and TRBJ2-7; tentatively, D is TRBD2 (5 bases). This CDR3 contains 12 residues. The V end was cut by 4 bases, the J end by 5 bases, with 9 bases between. Germline V lookup: CDR1 SEHNR, CDR2 FQNEAQ (reference sequence). The CDR3 is CASSSYGDEQYF. The CDR3 nucleotides are TGTGCCAGCAGCTCTTACGGGGACGAGCAGTACTTC.

The chain carries TRBV25-1 and TRBJ1-6, with TRBD1 as a possible D gene (6 bases). Looked up from germline, CDR1 is MGHDK and CDR2 is SYGVNS. The CDR3 has 16 amino acids. The V end lost 5 bases, the J end lost 7 bases, and 18 bases lay between the germline ends. CDR3 coding DNA: TGTGCCAGCAGTATCGACCGGGGGCTAGGGAATTCACCCCTCCACTTT. It translates to CASSIDRGLGNSPLHF. The entire variable domain, with the rest obtained from reference TRBV25-1 and TRBJ1-6, is as follows: EADIYQTPRYLVIGTGKKITLECSQTMGHDKMYWYQQDPGMELHLIHYSYGVNSTEKGDLSSESTVSRIRTEHFPLTLESARPSHTSQYLCASSIDRGLGNSPLHFGNGTRLTVT.

This rearrangement joins TRBV2 to TRBJ2-7; TRBD2 is a possible D gene (5 bases). This CDR3 has 13 residues. The V end was cut by 7 bases, the J end by 2 bases, with 12 bases between. Per the germline V gene, CDR1 is SNHLY and CDR2 is FYNNEI. CDR3 DNA sequence: TGTGCCAGCAATGGCTTCGGGACCTACGAGCAGTACTTC. This translates into CASNGFGTYEQYF.